The sequence of this T cell receptor (beta chain) was determined in a study of T cell repertoires in cytomegalovirus infection. Study summary: TCR beta signatures that were public indicated CMV infection and matching HLA type.

V was pared by 5 bases and J by 2 bases, with 4 bases of the junction left unmatched. Germline lookup yields CDR1 SGHTA and CDR2 FQGTGA. This CDR3 is built from 15 residues. TCRdb recomputed calls from the reads with MiXCR, one row per CDR3 protein. Of 150,000 to 200,000 distinct CDR3 sequences in the sample, roughly 20% are singletons; the top ten hold about 3%. This TCR derives from a human donor in good health (CMV status not recorded). Some clones in this sample may be carry-over from other donors' samples. Sequencing was carried out using PBMCs. The V gene is TRBV7-3, the J gene TRBJ2-3, with TRBD2 identical over 10 bases. CDR3 residues: CASSVLAGTTDTQYF. The CDR3 coding sequence is TGTGCCAGCAGCGTACTAGCGGGGACCACAGATACGCAGTATTTT. Complete variable domain (other parts from reference TRBV7-3 and TRBJ2-3): GAGVSQTPSNKVTEKGKYVELRCDPISGHTALYWYRQSLGQGPEFLIYFQGTGAADDSGLPNDRFFAVRPEGSVSTLKIQRTERGDSAVYLCASSVLAGTTDTQYFGPGTRLTVL.